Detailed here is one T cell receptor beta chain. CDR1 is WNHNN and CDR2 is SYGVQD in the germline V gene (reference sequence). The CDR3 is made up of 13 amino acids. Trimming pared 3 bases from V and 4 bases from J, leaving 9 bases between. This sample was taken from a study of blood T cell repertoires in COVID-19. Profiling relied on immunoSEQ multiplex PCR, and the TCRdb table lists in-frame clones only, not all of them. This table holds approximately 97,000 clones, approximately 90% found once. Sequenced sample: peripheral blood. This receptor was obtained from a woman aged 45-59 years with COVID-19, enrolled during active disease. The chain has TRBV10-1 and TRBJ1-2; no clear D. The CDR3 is CASSDQSSYGYTF. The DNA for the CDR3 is TGCGCCAGCAGTGATCAGTCATCCTATGGCTACACCTTC.